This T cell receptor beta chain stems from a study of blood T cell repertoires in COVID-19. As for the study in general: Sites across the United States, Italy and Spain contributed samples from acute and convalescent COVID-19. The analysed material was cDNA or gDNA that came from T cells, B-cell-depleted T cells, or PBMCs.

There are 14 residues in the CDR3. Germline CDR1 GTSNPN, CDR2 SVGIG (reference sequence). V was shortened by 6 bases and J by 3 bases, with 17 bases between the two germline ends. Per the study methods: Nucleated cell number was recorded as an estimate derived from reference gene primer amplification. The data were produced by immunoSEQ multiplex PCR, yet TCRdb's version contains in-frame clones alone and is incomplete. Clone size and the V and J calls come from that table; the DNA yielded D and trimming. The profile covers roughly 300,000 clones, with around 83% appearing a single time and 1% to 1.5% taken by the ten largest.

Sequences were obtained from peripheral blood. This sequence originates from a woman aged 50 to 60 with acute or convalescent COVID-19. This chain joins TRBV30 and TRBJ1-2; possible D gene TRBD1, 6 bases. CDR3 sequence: CACYTGILDYGYTF. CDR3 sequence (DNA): TGTGCCTGCTATACAGGGATATTGGACTATGGCTACACCTTC.